A selection of T cell receptor beta chains follows, all from one sample in a study of blood T cell repertoires in COVID-19. The repertoire was sequenced with immunoSEQ multiplex PCR; TCRdb's copy has only in-frame clones and lacks some. This sample has roughly 270,000 clones, with roughly 80% found just once. The sequenced sample was PBMCs or T cells enriched from blood (not recorded which). The source is a man aged 35 to 55 who had been exposed to COVID-19. The CDR3 runs from the conserved cysteine through the conserved F or W. The D gene is left open where the match is weak. Only some rows state a clone size, as once, few, many or a class for expanded clones.

j_call,clone_size,v_call,d_call,cdr3_nt,cdr3_aa
TRBJ2-7,-,TRBV25-1,TRBD2,TGTGCCAGCAGCGATAGCTCCGGGACTAGCGGGAGGTCTTACGAGCAGTACTTC,CASSDSSGTSGRSYEQYF
TRBJ2-1,-,TRBV7-8,-,TGTGCCAGCAGCTTAGTCGTGCGGGATACGCGGTACAATGAGCAGTTCTTC,CASSLVVRDTRYNEQFF
TRBJ2-1,-,TRBV9,-,TGTGCCAGCAGCGTTTCTCTCGCGGCGGGGTACGATGAGCAGTTCTTC,CASSVSLAAGYDEQFF
TRBJ2-5,-,TRBV14,-,TGTGCCAGCAGCTTACGTCCACAGGTTAAAGAGACCCAGTACTTC,CASSLRPQVKETQYF
TRBJ1-2,-,TRBV5-4,-,TGTGCCAGCAGCCAGGAACAGGGCCACTATGGCTACACCTTC,CASSQEQGHYGYTF
TRBJ1-3,-,TRBV5-1,-,TGCGCCAGCAGCTTGAATGTAGCCCGCTCTGGAAACACCATATATTTT,CASSLNVARSGNTIYF
TRBJ1-6,-,TRBV5-1,TRBD1,TGCGCCAGCAGCTTGGCTGGACAGGGGTATTCACCCCTCCACTTT,CASSLAGQGYSPLHF
TRBJ2-1,-,TRBV9,TRBD2,TGTGCCAGCACCATTAGCGGGAACCATGGCAATGAGCAGTTCTTC,CASTISGNHGNEQFF
TRBJ2-5,-,TRBV10-3,TRBD2,TGTGCCATCAAGGAGGCGGGAGACCAAGAGACCCAGTACTTC,CAIKEAGDQETQYF
TRBJ1-2,-,TRBV5-8,-,TGTGCCAGCAGCCCAAGTGGAGTTTCGGTATATGGCTACACCTTC,CASSPSGVSVYGYTF
TRBJ1-1,-,TRBV27,-,TGTGCCAGCAGTCCCAGGGAATTGGCTGAAGCTTTCTTT,CASSPRELAEAFF
TRBJ2-7,-,TRBV7-2,-,TGTGCCAGCAGCTTGGGACAACGAACCTACGAGCAGTACTTC,CASSLGQRTYEQYF
TRBJ2-3,-,TRBV21-1,-,TGTGCCAGCAGGTCCTATAGATCAGATACGCAGTATTTT,CASRSYRSDTQYF
TRBJ2-1,-,TRBV6-1,TRBD1,TGTGCCAGCAGTGTCTCTTTGGGGACAGGGGTCTACAATGAGCAGTTCTTC,CASSVSLGTGVYNEQFF
TRBJ1-1,-,TRBV28,-,TGTGCCAGCAGTTTACTCACTAACTTAGGCACTGAAGCTTTCTTT,CASSLLTNLGTEAFF
TRBJ1-1,-,TRBV13,TRBD1,TGTGCCAGCAGCCGGACAGGAAAGCGTGAAGCTTTCTTT,CASSRTGKREAFF
TRBJ2-1,once,TRBV13,TRBD2,TGTGCCAGCAGCGTCCCGGGACTAGCGGTCAATGAGCAGTTCTTC,CASSVPGLAVNEQFF
TRBJ2-5,once,TRBV18,TRBD1,TGTGCCAGCTCGTTACAGGGGGAGACCCAGTACTTC,CASSLQGETQYF
TRBJ1-1,few,TRBV2,-,TGTGCCAGCAGTGAAGGTCAGGGGATTGAAGCTTTCTTT,CASSEGQGIEAFF
TRBJ1-5,few,TRBV30,TRBD1,TGTGCCTGGAACTCAGGACAGGGGAATCAGCCCCAGCATTTT,CAWNSGQGNQPQHF
TRBJ1-1,-,TRBV12-3/TRBV12-4,-,TGTGCCAGCAGCCTTCAGGAGGTTCGGGCTTTCTTT,CASSLQEVRAFF
TRBJ2-5,-,TRBV10-1,-,TGCGCCAGCAGTGCTGGGGGACACCCCCAAGAGACCCAGTACTTC,CASSAGGHPQETQYF
TRBJ2-4,-,TRBV19,-,TGTGCCAGTACTGCCAACGGCGGAAACATTCAGTACTTC,CASTANGGNIQYF
TRBJ1-6,-,TRBV19,TRBD1,TGTGCCAGTAGAGGACAGGGGGCCCCGTCACCCCTCCACTTT,CASRGQGAPSPLHF
TRBJ1-1,-,TRBV7-9,-,TGTGCCAGCAGGGACGACAGGACTTCTGAAGCTTTCTTT,CASRDDRTSEAFF
TRBJ2-5,-,TRBV6-5,-,TGTGCCAGCAGGGGGACTTTAGAAGAGACCCAGTACTTC,CASRGTLEETQYF
TRBJ1-2,-,TRBV3-1/TRBV3-2,-,TGTGCCAGCAGCCAACAGGGTAGGAGCTACACCTTC,CASSQQGRSYTF
TRBJ1-2,-,TRBV6-5,-,TGTGCCAGCAGTTACTCGGGGGGGTATGGCTACACCTTC,CASSYSGGYGYTF
TRBJ1-1,-,TRBV6-5,-,TGTGCCAGCAGTTCGGCGGGCCCGAACACTGAAGCTTTCTTT,CASSSAGPNTEAFF
TRBJ2-1,-,TRBV24-1,TRBD2,TGTGCCACCAGTGCGGGAGCGGGAGGGTTCAATGAGCAGTTCTTC,CATSAGAGGFNEQFF
TRBJ1-1,-,TRBV10-3,-,TGTGCCATTAAGGACAGGAACACTGAAGCTTTCTTT,CAIKDRNTEAFF
TRBJ1-2,-,TRBV10-3,-,TGTGCCATCAGTGACGTCAGGGATCGCTATGGCTACACCTTC,CAISDVRDRYGYTF
TRBJ1-2,-,TRBV12-3/TRBV12-4,TRBD1,TGTGCCAGCAGCAGACAGGGCAGGGCAGGCTACACCTTC,CASSRQGRAGYTF
TRBJ2-1,-,TRBV15,-,TGTGCCACCAGCAGGACCCCCTTCGGGGTAACCTACAATGAGCAGTTCTTC,CATSRTPFGVTYNEQFF
TRBJ1-4,-,TRBV7-8,-,TGTGCCAGCAGGGAGGGGATTAATGAAAAACTGTTTTTT,CASREGINEKLFF
TRBJ1-1,few,TRBV6-5,-,TGTGCCAGCAGTTACCGGGCAGGGGCGAACACTGAAGCTTTCTTT,CASSYRAGANTEAFF
TRBJ2-1,once,TRBV5-1,-,TGCGCCAGCAGGCTTCGGCAGGGGCATAATGAGCAGTTCTTC,CASRLRQGHNEQFF
TRBJ2-3,once,TRBV24-1,-,TGTGCCGCCTCGGGATCCACAGATACGCAGTATTTT,CAASGSTDTQYF
TRBJ2-7,-,TRBV6-5,-,TGTGCCAGCAACCCCGGGGGGCCGGCCTCCTACGAGCAGTACTTC,CASNPGGPASYEQYF
TRBJ1-5,-,TRBV5-5,-,TGTGCCAGCAGCTTGAGCGGGACGAGCAATCAGCCCCAGCATTTT,CASSLSGTSNQPQHF
TRBJ1-5,-,TRBV7-9,-,TGTGCCAGCAGCCGGGGAGAGCAGGGGAATCAGCCCCAGCATTTT,CASSRGEQGNQPQHF
TRBJ2-7,-,TRBV2,-,TGTGCCAGCAGTGAATTGACAATCCTTCGGAGGCGGACCTACGAGCAGTACTTC,CASSELTILRRRTYEQYF
TRBJ1-2,-,TRBV27,TRBD1,TGTGCCAGCAGTCCGACAGGGTTTGGTGGAGGCTACACCTTC,CASSPTGFGGGYTF
TRBJ2-3,-,TRBV19,TRBD2,TGTGCCAGTAGTCAGTTAGGGACTAGCGCACCCACAGATACGCAGTATTTT,CASSQLGTSAPTDTQYF